These T cell receptor beta chains were read from a single sample in a study of blood T cells in healthy people across ages. TCRdb passed the 5' RACE reads through MiXCR, listing each CDR3 protein once. The sample yields around 1.5 million distinct CDR3 sequences, around 59% seen once. Sequenced sample: blood. The receptors were gathered from a man aged 18-30 years in good health. Both conserved end residues are part of each CDR3. The D gene is left open where the match is weak. Where a row states a size, it is once, few, many or the class of an expanded clone; other rows omit it.

d_gene	v_gene	len	abundance	j_gene	CDR3aa	CDR3nt
NA	TRBV7-2	16	NA	TRBJ2-2	CASTLFWSVPSGELFF	TGTGCCAGCACCCTATTCTGGAGTGTTCCATCCGGGGAGCTGTTTTTT
NA	TRBV12-3/TRBV12-4	13	NA	TRBJ1-4	CASSGLAHEKLFF	TGTGCCAGCAGTGGACTTGCCCACGAAAAACTGTTTTTT
NA	TRBV28	15	once	TRBJ1-2	CASSFSRGQLYGYTF	TGTGCCAGCAGTTTCAGTCGGGGACAACTCTATGGCTACACCTTC
TRBD1	TRBV11-2	15	NA	TRBJ1-2	CASSLGQELNYGYTF	TGTGCCAGCAGCTTGGGACAGGAACTTAACTATGGCTACACCTTC
NA	TRBV6-6	15	NA	TRBJ2-7	CASSGAFFSYNEQYF	TGTGCCAGCAGTGGGGCCTTCTTCTCCTACAATGAGCAGTACTTC
NA	TRBV20-1	14	NA	TRBJ2-3	CSARDGALGGAQYF	TGCAGTGCTAGAGATGGGGCACTAGGCGGCGCGCAGTATTTT
NA	TRBV20-1	10	NA	TRBJ1-2	CSAGGLGYTF	TGCAGTGCCGGAGGGCTCGGCTACACCTTC
NA	TRBV4-1	13	few	TRBJ2-3	CASSTQGTDTQYF	TGCGCCAGCAGCACTCAGGGCACAGATACGCAGTATTTT
NA	TRBV20-1	11	NA	TRBJ1-2	CSARGRNGYTF	TGCAGTGCTAGGGGACGGAATGGCTACACCTTC
NA	TRBV7-9	10	NA	TRBJ2-7	CAWSPYEQYF	TGTGCCTGGAGCCCCTACGAGCAGTACTTC
TRBD2	TRBV7-7	17	NA	TRBJ2-5	CASSLAAGTNPLGTQYF	TGTGCTAGCAGCTTAGCGGCCGGGACTAACCCTTTAGGGACCCAGTACTTC
TRBD1	TRBV12-3/TRBV12-4	15	NA	TRBJ1-6	CASSLGQGAQSPLHF	TGTGCCAGCAGTTTAGGACAGGGGGCGCAGTCACCCCTCCACTTT
NA	TRBV12-3/TRBV12-4	15	once	TRBJ2-3	CASSSFPGVADTQYF	TGTGCCAGCAGCTCTTTCCCTGGTGTGGCAGATACGCAGTATTTT
NA	TRBV25-1	13	NA	TRBJ2-5	CASSEWAEETQYF	TGTGCCAGCAGTGAATGGGCAGAAGAGACCCAGTACTTC
NA	TRBV5-1	16	NA	TRBJ2-3	CASGPWDAADTDTQYF	TGCGCCAGCGGACCCTGGGACGCCGCGGATACAGATACGCAGTATTTT
NA	TRBV19	14	NA	TRBJ2-2	CASSIGDFNGELFF	TGTGCCAGTAGTATAGGGGACTTCAACGGGGAGCTGTTTTTT
NA	TRBV12-3/TRBV12-4	12	few	TRBJ2-6	CASRKGANVLTF	TGTGCCAGCAGAAAGGGGGCCAACGTCCTGACTTTC
TRBD2	TRBV20-1	14	NA	TRBJ2-7	CSARTYGRLGEQYF	TGCAGTGCTAGAACGTACGGGAGGTTAGGGGAGCAGTACTTC
TRBD1	TRBV10-2	14	NA	TRBJ1-1	CASSINTGATEAFF	TGCGCCAGCAGTATAAATACAGGGGCCACTGAAGCTTTCTTT
TRBD2	TRBV20-1	15	few	TRBJ2-3	CSAEGPGGNTDTQYF	TGCAGTGCTGAGGGTCCGGGAGGGAACACAGATACGCAGTATTTT
TRBD1	TRBV4-1	15	few	TRBJ2-7	CASSQVYGTAYEQYF	TGCGCCAGCAGCCAAGTTTATGGGACAGCCTACGAGCAGTACTTC
NA	TRBV9	17	NA	TRBJ1-2	CASSPPRELARNYGYTF	TGTGCCAGCAGCCCCCCCCGAGAGCTCGCCCGTAACTATGGCTACACCTTC
TRBD2	TRBV5-1	15	NA	TRBJ2-7	CASSTSGRGSYEQYF	TGCGCCAGCAGCACTAGCGGGAGGGGGTCCTACGAGCAGTACTTC
NA	TRBV10-3	11	NA	TRBJ2-7	CATLDAYEQYF	TGTGCCACCCTGGACGCCTACGAGCAGTACTTC
NA	TRBV2	14	NA	TRBJ2-1	CASSETARSNEQFF	TGTGCCAGCAGTGAGACGGCCCGATCCAATGAGCAGTTCTTC
NA	TRBV7-6	14	NA	TRBJ1-1	CASSSSGTLVEAFF	TGTGCCAGCAGCTCATCCGGGACATTAGTTGAAGCTTTCTTT
NA	TRBV7-9	14	NA	TRBJ2-7	CASSLPGTLYEQYF	TGTGCCAGCAGCTTGCCAGGCACCCTCTACGAGCAGTACTTC